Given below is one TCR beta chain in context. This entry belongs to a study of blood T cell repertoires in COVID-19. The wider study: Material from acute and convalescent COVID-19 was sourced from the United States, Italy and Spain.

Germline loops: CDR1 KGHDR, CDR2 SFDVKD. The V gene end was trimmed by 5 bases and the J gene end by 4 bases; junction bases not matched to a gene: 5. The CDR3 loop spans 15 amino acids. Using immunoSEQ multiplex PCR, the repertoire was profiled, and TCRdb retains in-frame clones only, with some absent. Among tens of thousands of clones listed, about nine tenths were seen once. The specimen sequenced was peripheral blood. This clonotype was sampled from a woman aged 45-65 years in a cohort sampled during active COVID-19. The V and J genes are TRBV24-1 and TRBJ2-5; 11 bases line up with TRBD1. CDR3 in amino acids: CATSAGTGGRETQYF. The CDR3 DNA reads TGTGCCACCAGTGCCGGGACAGGGGGGCGAGAGACCCAGTACTTC.